Below are 2 T cell receptor beta chains sequenced from a single sample in a study of human T cells and chemical hapten exposure. Via MiXCR, TCRdb re-called the RACE reads, giving one row per CDR3 protein. This sample has a few hundred thousand distinct CDR3 sequences, with more than 5% found just once. Time point denoted: patch test 2, 6 weeks after DPC sensitization. Described treatment: therapeutic diphenylcyclopropenone sensitization with weekly scalp DPC. Sample: whole blood, taken in connection with sensitization to the hapten diphenylcyclopropenone (DPC). The receptors here all came from a woman aged 18-29 years with alopecia areata. Some clones in this sample may be carry-over from other donors' samples.

This clonotype has just a few counts. The junction differs from germline at one of its ends, possibly a read error. The chain uses TRBV11-1 and TRBJ2-3; tentatively, D is TRBD2 (6 bases). There are 11 residues in the CDR3. In germline, CDR1 is SGHAT, CDR2 FQDESV (reference sequence). CDR3 sequence reads: CASSYRDPGGF. CDR3 nucleotides: TGTGCCAGCAGCTACCGGGACCCCGGAGGGTTT.

This clonotype appeared a few times. This sequence joins TRBV18 and TRBJ1-2; 11 bases agree with TRBD1. The CDR3 loop spans 15 amino acids. Germline lookup yields CDR1 KGHSH and CDR2 LQKENI. V lost 3 bases, J lost 8 bases, and 8 bases stayed unmatched. The CDR3 nucleotides are TGTGCCAGCTCACCGAACGAGGGACAGGGGGACGGCTACACCTTC. This gives the protein CASSPNEGQGDGYTF.